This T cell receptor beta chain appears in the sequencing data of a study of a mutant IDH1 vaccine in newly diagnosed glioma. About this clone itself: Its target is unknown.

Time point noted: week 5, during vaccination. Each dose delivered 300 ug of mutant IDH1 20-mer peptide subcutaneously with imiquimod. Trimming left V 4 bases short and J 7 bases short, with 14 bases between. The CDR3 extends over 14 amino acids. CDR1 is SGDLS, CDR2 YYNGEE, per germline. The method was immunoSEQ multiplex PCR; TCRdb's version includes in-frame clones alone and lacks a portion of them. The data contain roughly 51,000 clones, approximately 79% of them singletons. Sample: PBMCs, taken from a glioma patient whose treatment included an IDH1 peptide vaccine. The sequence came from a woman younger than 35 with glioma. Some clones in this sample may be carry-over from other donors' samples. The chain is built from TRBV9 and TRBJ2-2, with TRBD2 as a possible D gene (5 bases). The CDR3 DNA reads TGTGCCAGCAGCAGTAAGGTACTAGACGGGGAGCTGTTTTTT. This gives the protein CASSSKVLDGELFF.